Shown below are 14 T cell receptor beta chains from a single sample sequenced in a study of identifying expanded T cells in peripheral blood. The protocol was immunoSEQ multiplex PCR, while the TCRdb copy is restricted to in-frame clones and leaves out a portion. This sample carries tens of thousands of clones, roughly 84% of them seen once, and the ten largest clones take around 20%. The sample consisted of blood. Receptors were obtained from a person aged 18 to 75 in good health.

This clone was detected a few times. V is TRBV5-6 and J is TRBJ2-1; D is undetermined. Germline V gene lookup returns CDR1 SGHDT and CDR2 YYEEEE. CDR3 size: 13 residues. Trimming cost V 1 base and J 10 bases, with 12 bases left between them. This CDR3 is CASSLYRPDEQFF. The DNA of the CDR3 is TGTGCCAGCAGCTTGTATCGGCCCGACGAGCAGTTCTTC.

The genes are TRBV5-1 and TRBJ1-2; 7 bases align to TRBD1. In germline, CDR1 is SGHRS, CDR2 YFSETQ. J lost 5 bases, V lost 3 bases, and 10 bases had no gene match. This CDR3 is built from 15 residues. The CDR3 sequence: CASSSSAEGAYGYTF. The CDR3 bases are TGCGCCAGCAGCTCCTCTGCGGAGGGGGCATATGGCTACACCTTC.

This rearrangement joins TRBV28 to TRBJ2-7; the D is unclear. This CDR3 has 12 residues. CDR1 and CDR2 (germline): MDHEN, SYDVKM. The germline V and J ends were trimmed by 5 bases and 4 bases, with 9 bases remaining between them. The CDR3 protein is CASSAVLYEQYF. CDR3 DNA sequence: TGTGCCAGCAGTGCGGTGCTGTACGAGCAGTACTTC.

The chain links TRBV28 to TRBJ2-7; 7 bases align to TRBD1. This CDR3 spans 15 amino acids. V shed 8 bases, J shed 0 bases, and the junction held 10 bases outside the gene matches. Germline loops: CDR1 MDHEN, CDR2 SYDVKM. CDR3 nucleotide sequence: TGTGCCAGCCACCGAACAGGGACAGCCTCCTACGAGCAGTACTTC. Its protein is CASHRTGTASYEQYF.

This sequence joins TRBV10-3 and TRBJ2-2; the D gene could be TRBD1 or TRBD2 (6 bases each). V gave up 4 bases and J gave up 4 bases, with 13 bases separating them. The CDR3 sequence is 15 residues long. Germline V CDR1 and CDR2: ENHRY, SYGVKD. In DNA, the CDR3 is TGTGCCATCAGTGTCGGGGGCGCGGGCACCGGGGAGCTGTTTTTT. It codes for CAISVGGAGTGELFF.

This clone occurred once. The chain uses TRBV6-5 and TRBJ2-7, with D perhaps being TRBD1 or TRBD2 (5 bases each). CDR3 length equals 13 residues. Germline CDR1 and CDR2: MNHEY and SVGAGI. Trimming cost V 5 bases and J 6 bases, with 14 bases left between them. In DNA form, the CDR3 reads TGTGCCAGCAGTGCGCCTGGGACGCGCGAGCAGTACTTC. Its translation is CASSAPGTREQYF.

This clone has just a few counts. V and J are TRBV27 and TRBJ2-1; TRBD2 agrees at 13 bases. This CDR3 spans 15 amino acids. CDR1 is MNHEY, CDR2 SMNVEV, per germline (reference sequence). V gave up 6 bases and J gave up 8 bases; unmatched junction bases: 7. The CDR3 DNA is TGTGCCAGCAGCCGCGGACTAGCGGGAGTTGATGAGCAGTTCTTC. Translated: CASSRGLAGVDEQFF.

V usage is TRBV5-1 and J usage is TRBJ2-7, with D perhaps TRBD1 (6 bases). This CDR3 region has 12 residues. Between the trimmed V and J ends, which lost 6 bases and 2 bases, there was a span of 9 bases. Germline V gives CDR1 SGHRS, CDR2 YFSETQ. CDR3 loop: CASTGETYEQYF. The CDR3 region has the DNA TGCGCCAGCACAGGGGAGACCTACGAGCAGTACTTC. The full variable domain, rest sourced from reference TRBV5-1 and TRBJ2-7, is KAGVTQTPRYLIKTRGQQVTLSCSPISGHRSVSWYQQTPGQGLQFLFEYFSETQRNKGNFPGRFSGRQFSNSRSEMNVSTLELGDSALYLCASTGETYEQYFGPGTRLTVT.

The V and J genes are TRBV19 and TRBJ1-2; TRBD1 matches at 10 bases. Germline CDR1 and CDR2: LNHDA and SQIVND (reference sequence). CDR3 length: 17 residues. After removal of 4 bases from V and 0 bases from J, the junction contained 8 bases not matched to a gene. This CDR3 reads CASSTLAGTGANYGYTF. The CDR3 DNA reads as TGTGCCAGTAGTACCTTGGCCGGGACAGGGGCTAACTATGGCTACACCTTC.

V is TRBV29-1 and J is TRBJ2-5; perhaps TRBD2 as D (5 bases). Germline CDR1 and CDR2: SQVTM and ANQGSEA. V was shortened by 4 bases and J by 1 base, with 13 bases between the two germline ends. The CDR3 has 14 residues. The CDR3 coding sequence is TGCAGCGTTGCCTTTCTCGCGGGCCAAGAGACCCAGTACTTC. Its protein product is CSVAFLAGQETQYF.

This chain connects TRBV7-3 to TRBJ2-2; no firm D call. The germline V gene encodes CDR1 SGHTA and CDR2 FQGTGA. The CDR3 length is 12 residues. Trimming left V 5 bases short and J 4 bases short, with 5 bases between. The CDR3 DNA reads TGTGCCAGCAGCCCAGGCACCGGGGAGCTGTTTTTT. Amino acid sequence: CASSPGTGELFF.

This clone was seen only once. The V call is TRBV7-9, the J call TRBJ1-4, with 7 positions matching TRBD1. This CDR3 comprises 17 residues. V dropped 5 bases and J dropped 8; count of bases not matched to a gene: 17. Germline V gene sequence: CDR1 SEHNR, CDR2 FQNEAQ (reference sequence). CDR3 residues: CASSPTRGPRGDEKLFF. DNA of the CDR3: TGTGCCAGCAGCCCCACGAGGGGGCCTCGCGGGGACGAAAAACTGTTTTTT.

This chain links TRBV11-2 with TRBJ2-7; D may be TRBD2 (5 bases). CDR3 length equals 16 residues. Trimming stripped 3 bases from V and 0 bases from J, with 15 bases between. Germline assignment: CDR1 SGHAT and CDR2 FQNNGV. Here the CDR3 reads CASSFILGENSYEQYF. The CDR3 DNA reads TGTGCCAGCAGCTTTATTCTGGGAGAAAACTCCTACGAGCAGTACTTC.

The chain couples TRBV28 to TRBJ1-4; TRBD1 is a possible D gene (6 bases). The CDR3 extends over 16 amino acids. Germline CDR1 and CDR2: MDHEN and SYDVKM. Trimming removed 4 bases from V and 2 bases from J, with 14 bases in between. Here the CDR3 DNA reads TGTGCCAGCAGTTCCCCGATCAGGGGTACTAATGAAAAACTGTTTTTT. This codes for CASSSPIRGTNEKLFF.